These T cell receptor beta chains were read from a single sample in a study of T cell clonotyping in hematopoietic cell transplantation. Sequencing was performed with immunoSEQ multiplex PCR; in TCRdb, only in-frame clones are kept and a portion is missing. The sample has around 9,100 clones; 75% to 80% are singletons. The source material was PBMCs, sampled 180 days after allogeneic stem cell transplant. These receptors were obtained from a male patient between 35 and 55 years old who had an allogeneic stem cell transplant from a related donor, so the T cells may come from the graft donor. Some clones in this sample may be carry-over from other donors' samples. CDR3s leave out the opening cysteine and the closing phenylalanine or tryptophan. The size of a clone is reported for some rows only, either as once, few or many, or as a class for expanded clones.

abundance	v_gene	CDR3aa
-	TRBV19	ASSITGGQGDSPLH
few	TRBV9	ASSVGGISGNTIY
-	TRBV11-1	ASSGPNPSEGRSEKLF
-	TRBV7-2	ASAERGSGWEQY
-	TRBV6-1	ASSDTGPIFGYT
-	TRBV7-2	ASSPRAGANVLT
-	TRBV29-1	SAMQGGGGGGAF
few	TRBV2	ASSGGQGVFSDSPLH
-	TRBV15	ATSSRTADVPTQY
once	TRBV4-3	ASSNQPAATNEKLF
-	TRBV29-1	SVEEGSYEQY
-	TRBV9	ASSVGDRGRTGELF
-	TRBV30	AWRGRPKETQY
once	TRBV9	ASSVGDRVLRETQY
-	TRBV5-1	ASSLVIPPEQY
few	TRBV4-1	ASSQGNGDPLH
few	TRBV27	ASSYEVGNTIY
few	TRBV5-4	ASSLGPMGGQSTEQY
-	TRBV29-1	SADGSGDGYT
-	TRBV5-6	ASSLLASGSNEQF
-	TRBV4-2	ASSQASGTSISYEQY
-	TRBV27	ASSLYSSAANSPLH